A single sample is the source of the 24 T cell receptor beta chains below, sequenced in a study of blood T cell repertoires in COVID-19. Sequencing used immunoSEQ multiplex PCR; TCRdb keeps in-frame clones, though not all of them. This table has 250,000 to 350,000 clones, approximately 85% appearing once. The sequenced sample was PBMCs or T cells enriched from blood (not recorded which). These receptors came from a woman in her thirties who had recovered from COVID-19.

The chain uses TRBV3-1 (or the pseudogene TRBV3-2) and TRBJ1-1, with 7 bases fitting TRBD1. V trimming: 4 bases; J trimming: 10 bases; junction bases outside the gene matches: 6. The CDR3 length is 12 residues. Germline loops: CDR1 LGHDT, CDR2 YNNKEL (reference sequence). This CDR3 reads CASSPPSGGAFF. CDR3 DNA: TGTGCCAGCAGCCCGCCGTCAGGGGGAGCTTTCTTT.

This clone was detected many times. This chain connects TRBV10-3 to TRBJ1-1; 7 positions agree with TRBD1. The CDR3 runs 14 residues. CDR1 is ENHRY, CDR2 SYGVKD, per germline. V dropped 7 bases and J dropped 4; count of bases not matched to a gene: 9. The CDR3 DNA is TGTGCCATCATCGACAGGGTCGACGGCACTGAAGCTTTCTTT. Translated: CAIIDRVDGTEAFF.

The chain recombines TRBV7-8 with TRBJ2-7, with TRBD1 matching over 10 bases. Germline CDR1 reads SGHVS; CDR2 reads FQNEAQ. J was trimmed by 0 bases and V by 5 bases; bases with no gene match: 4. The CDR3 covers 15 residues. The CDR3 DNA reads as TGTGCCAGCAGCGCCCGGGACAGGGGCTCCTACGAGCAGTACTTC. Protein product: CASSARDRGSYEQYF.

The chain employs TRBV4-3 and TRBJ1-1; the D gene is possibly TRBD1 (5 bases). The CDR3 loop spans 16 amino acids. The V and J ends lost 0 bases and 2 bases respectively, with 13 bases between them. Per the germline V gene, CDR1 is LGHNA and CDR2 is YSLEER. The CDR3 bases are TGCGCCAGCAGCCAAGAAATGAGAGGGACTAACACTGAAGCTTTCTTT. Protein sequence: CASSQEMRGTNTEAFF.

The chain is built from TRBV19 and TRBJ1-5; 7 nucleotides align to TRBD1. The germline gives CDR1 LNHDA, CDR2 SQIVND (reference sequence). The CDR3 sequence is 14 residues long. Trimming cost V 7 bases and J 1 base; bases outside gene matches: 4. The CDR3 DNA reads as TGTGCCAGTAAAACGGGACAGAGCAATCAGCCCCAGCATTTT. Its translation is CASKTGQSNQPQHF.

The CDR3 nucleotides are TGTGCCAGCAGTGTGTCCCTAGCGCGAGAGACCCAGTACTTC. Protein product: CASSVSLARETQYF. The chain links TRBV2 to TRBJ2-5, with D possibly matching TRBD2 (6 bases). Trimming cost V 4 bases and J 4 bases, with 13 bases left between them. This CDR3 has 14 amino acids. CDR1 is SNHLY, CDR2 FYNNEI, per germline.

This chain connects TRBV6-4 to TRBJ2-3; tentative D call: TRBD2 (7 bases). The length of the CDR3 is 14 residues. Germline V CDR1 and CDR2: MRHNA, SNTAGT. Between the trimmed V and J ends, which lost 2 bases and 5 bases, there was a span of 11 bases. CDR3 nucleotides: TGTGCCAGCAGTGACGGGGGGGCTGAAGATACGCAGTATTTT. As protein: CASSDGGAEDTQYF.

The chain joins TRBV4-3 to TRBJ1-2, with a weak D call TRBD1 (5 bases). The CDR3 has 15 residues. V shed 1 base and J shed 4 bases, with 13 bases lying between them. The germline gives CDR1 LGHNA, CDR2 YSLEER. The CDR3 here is CASSQVLGDSYGYTF. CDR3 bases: TGCGCCAGCAGCCAAGTTTTAGGGGATAGCTATGGCTACACCTTC.

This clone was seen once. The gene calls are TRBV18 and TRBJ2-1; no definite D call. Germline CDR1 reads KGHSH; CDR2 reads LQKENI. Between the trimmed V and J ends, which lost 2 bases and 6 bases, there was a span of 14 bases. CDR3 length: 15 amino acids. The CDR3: CASSPSSDPLNEQFF. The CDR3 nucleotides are TGTGCCAGCTCACCATCCAGCGACCCTCTCAATGAGCAGTTCTTC.

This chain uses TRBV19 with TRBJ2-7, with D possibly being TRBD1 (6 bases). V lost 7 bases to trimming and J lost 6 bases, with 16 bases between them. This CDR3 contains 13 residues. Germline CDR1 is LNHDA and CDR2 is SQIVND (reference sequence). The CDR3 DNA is TGTGCCAGTACCAACAGGGATAACTTCGAGCAGTACTTC. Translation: CASTNRDNFEQYF.

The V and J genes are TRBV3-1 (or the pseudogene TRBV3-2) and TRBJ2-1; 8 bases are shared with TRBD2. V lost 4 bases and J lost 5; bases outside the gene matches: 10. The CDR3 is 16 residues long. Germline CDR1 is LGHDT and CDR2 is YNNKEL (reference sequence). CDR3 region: CASSPGLGQFDNEQFF. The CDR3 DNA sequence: TGTGCCAGCAGCCCGGGACTAGGTCAATTCGACAATGAGCAGTTCTTC.

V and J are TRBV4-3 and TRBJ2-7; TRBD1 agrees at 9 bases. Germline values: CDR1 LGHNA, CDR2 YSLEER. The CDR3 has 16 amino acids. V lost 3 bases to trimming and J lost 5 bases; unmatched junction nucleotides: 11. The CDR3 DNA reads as TGCGCCAGCAGCCATGAGGCCGGGACAGGGTGGAACGAGCAGTACTTC. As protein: CASSHEAGTGWNEQYF.

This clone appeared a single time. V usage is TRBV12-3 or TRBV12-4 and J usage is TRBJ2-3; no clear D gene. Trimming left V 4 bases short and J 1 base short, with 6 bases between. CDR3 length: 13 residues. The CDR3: CASSSSGTDTQYF. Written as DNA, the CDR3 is TGTGCCAGCAGTTCCTCAGGCACAGATACGCAGTATTTT.

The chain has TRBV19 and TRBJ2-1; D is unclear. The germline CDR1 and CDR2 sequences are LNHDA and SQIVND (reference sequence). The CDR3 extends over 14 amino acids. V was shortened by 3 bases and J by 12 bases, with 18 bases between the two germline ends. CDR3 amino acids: CASSIGQANTRQFF. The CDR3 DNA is TGTGCCAGTAGTATTGGTCAGGCTAACACCCGGCAGTTCTTC.

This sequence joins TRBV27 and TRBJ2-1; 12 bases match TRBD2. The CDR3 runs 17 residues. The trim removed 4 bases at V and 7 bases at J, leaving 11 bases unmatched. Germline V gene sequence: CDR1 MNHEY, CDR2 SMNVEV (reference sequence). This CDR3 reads CASSSDKLAGGTNEQFF. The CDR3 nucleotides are TGTGCCAGCAGTTCCGACAAACTAGCGGGGGGTACTAATGAGCAGTTCTTC.

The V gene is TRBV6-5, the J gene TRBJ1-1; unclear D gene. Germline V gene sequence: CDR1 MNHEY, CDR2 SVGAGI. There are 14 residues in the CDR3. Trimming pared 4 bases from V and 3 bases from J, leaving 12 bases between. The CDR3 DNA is TGTGCCAGCAGTTGGGCAGTAGGCGACACTGAAGCTTTCTTT. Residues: CASSWAVGDTEAFF.

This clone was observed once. The chain's CDR3 is CASSSGTGIYEQYF. CDR3 coding DNA: TGTGCCAGCAGCTCCGGGACAGGGATCTACGAGCAGTACTTC. The chain uses TRBV5-4 and TRBJ2-7, with 9 bases aligning to TRBD1. Germline lookup yields CDR1 SGHNT and CDR2 YYREEE (reference sequence). The CDR3 extends over 14 amino acids. V shed 3 bases and J 3 bases; nucleotides not matched to a gene: 4.

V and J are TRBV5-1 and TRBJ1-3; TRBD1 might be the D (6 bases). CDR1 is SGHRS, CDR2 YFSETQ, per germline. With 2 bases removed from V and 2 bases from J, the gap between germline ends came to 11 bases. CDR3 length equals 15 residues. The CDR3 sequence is CASSFTQGAGNTIYF. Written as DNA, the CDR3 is TGCGCCAGCAGCTTCACACAGGGTGCTGGAAACACCATATATTTT.

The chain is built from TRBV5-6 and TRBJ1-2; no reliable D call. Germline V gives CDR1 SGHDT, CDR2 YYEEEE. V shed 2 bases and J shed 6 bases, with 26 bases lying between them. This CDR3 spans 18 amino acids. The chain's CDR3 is CASSLPSLSLGPGNGYTF. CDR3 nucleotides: TGTGCCAGCAGCTTACCGAGCCTTTCGTTGGGCCCGGGGAATGGCTACACCTTC.

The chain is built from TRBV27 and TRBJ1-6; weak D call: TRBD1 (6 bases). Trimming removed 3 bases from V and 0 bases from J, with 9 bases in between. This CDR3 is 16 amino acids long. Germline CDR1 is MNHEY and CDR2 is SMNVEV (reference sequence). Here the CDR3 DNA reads TGTGCCAGCAGTTTTGGCAGGGGCTCCTATAATTCACCCCTCCACTTT. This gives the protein CASSFGRGSYNSPLHF.

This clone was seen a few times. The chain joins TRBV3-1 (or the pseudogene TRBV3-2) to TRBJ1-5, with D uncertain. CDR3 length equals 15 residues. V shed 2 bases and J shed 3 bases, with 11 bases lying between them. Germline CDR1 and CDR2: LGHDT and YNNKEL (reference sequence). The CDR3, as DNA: TGTGCCAGCAGCCAAACTAGGGCCCCCAATCAGCCCCAGCATTTT. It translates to CASSQTRAPNQPQHF.

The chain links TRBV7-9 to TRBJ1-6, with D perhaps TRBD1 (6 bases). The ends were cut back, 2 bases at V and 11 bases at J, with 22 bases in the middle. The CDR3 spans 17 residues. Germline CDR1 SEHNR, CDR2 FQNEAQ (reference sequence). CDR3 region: CASSLLVGTNFFAPLHF. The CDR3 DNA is TGTGCCAGCAGCTTACTTGTAGGGACAAATTTTTTCGCACCCCTCCACTTT.

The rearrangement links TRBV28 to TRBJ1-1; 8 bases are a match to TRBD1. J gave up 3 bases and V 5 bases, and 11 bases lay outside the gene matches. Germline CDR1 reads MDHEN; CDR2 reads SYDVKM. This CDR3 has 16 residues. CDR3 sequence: CASSLTGGRSDTEAFF. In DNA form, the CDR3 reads TGTGCCAGCAGTCTTACAGGGGGACGCTCAGACACTGAAGCTTTCTTT.

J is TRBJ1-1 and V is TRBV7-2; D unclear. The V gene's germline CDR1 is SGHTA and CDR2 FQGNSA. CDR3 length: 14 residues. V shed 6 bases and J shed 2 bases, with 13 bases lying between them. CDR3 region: CASRRTSGNTEAFF. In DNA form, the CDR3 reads TGTGCCAGCAGGCGGACCTCGGGAAACACTGAAGCTTTCTTT. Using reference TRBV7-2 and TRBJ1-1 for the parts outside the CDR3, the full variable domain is GAGVSQSPSNKVTEKGKDVELRCDPISGHTALYWYRQSLGQGLEFLIYFQGNSAPDKSGLPSDRFSAERTGGSVSTLTIQRTQQEDSAVYLCASRRTSGNTEAFFGQGTRLTVV.